This paragraph reports one T cell receptor (beta chain). Participants, about 18 to 90 years old, spanned about 26 US areas. Which cohort a participant joined came from the clinical history participants gave. Recovered status applied to Cohort 3 donors who had two consecutive negative PCRs. It also applied to those with clearance or with symptom resolution. CDR3 length equals 15 residues. The germline V and J ends were trimmed by 4 bases and 5 bases, with 17 bases remaining between them. Germline CDR1 and CDR2: SGHVS and FQNEAQ. The data originate from a study of blood T cell repertoires in COVID-19. Source study methods: Estimation of nucleated cell counts relied on the amplification of reference gene primers. Using immunoSEQ multiplex PCR, the repertoire was profiled, and TCRdb retains in-frame clones only, with some absent. The DNA was the basis for D and trimming; V, J and clone size are from that table. Altogether roughly 330,000 clones are present, about 85% being singletons, with the ten largest covering under 6.5%.

The sequence came from a woman aged 25 to 45 who had recovered from COVID-19. Sequenced sample: PBMCs or T cells enriched from blood (not recorded which). This rearrangement joins TRBV7-8 to TRBJ1-2, with D unresolved. CDR3 residues: CASSSRREAGYGYTF. CDR3 coding DNA: TGTGCCAGCAGCTCCCGGCGGGAGGCTGGGTATGGCTACACCTTC.